Sequencing of this T cell receptor beta chain was carried out in a study of T cells after yellow fever vaccination. Whole-study context: SMART-Seq v4 Ultra Low Input prepared libraries from low-cell fractions.

The CDR3 extends over 19 amino acids. V was shortened by 0 bases and J by 4 bases, with 25 bases between the two germline ends. A single record per CDR3 protein comes from TCRdb applying MiXCR to the 5' RACE reads. In the table there are 600,000 to 750,000 distinct CDR3 sequences, over 9% of which are singletons. This clonotype has more than one count but fewer than ten. The chain links TRBV12-3 or TRBV12-4 to TRBJ2-7, with D tentatively TRBD1 or TRBD2 (5 bases each). The sample in question was PBMCs, obtained on the day of the yellow fever booster vaccination. The clonotype was recovered from a man aged 30 to 39 who received the YFV17D yellow fever vaccine. The CDR3 loop is CASSLAREIEDSLVYEQYF. For the CDR3, the DNA is TGTGCCAGCAGTTTAGCGAGGGAGATCGAAGACAGTCTCGTTTACGAGCAGTACTTC.